This paragraph reports one T cell receptor beta chain. The target antigen is unknown. The sample belongs to a study of cytomegalovirus exposure and HLA in healthy donors. Whole-study findings and limits: The authors listed 150 or so TCR beta chains as cytomegalovirus-associated.

The CDR3 covers 14 residues. Germline-derived CDR1 and CDR2 are SGHNT and YYREEE (reference sequence). V was trimmed by 0 bases and J by 2 bases, leaving 9 bases between them. The PCR made use of 60 Vbeta and 13 Jbeta primers. Here immunoSEQ multiplex PCR was the method, and the copy in TCRdb shows in-frame clones only, minus some. In the table there are tens of thousands of clones, roughly 81% of which are singletons. The clonotype was recovered from a human donor in good health. The V call is TRBV5-4, the J call TRBJ2-7; a possible D gene is TRBD1 (6 bases). The sample was PBMCs. CDR3 sequence reads: CASSLDRAAYEQYF. Written as DNA, the CDR3 is TGTGCCAGCAGCTTGGACAGGGCCGCCTACGAGCAGTACTTC.